The rows below give T cell receptor beta chains drawn from one sample of a study of blood T cell repertoires in COVID-19. Using immunoSEQ multiplex PCR, the repertoire was profiled, and TCRdb retains in-frame clones only, with some absent. Found here are about 270,000 clones, about 87% of them singletons; the top ten hold roughly 4%. The sequencing input was peripheral blood. The receptor set was obtained from a man aged 60 to 69 who had recovered from COVID-19. Both conserved end residues are part of each CDR3. A D gene is named only where the DNA matches it firmly. The size of a clone is reported for some rows only, either as once, few or many, or as a class for expanded clones.

clone size	J gene	D gene	V gene	CDR3 DNA	CDR3 protein
.	TRBJ1-4	TRBD1	TRBV9	TGTGCCAGCAGCCCGACGACAGGGTTTAATGAAAAACTGTTTTTT	CASSPTTGFNEKLFF
.	TRBJ1-1	.	TRBV10-3	TGTGCCATCAGTAATGCCCCAGGGGACACTGAAGCTTTCTTT	CAISNAPGDTEAFF
.	TRBJ1-1	.	TRBV5-1	TGCGCCAGCAGAGCAGGGTACTCCAACACTGAAGCTTTCTTT	CASRAGYSNTEAFF
.	TRBJ1-1	TRBD1	TRBV2	TGTGCCAGCACCCCGCCGACAGGGGGCACTGAAGCTTTCTTT	CASTPPTGGTEAFF
once	TRBJ2-2	.	TRBV29-1	TGCAGCGTAGCCGGGACACCCGGCGGGGAGCTGTTTTTT	CSVAGTPGGELFF
.	TRBJ1-2	TRBD1	TRBV5-5	TGTGCCAGCAGCACCCCGGGACAGGGAAGAGGCTACACCTTC	CASSTPGQGRGYTF
.	TRBJ1-4	.	TRBV5-1	TGCGCCAGCAGCTTGGAAGGGGATGGTTTAGAAAAACTGTTTTTT	CASSLEGDGLEKLFF
.	TRBJ2-7	.	TRBV18	TGTGCCAGCTCACCACGGGGGGAGTTGCCGCCGGTAACCTACGAGCAGTACTTC	CASSPRGELPPVTYEQYF
few	TRBJ2-2	TRBD1	TRBV6-5	TGTGCCAGCAACAGACAGGGCCTGAACACCGGGGAGCTGTTTTTT	CASNRQGLNTGELFF
.	TRBJ2-1	TRBD1	TRBV3-1/TRBV3-2	TGTGCCAGACTTCGGACAGGGAGAATCTACAATGAGCAGTTCTTC	CARLRTGRIYNEQFF
.	TRBJ2-7	TRBD2	TRBV10-3	TGTGCCATCTCCGGGCTAGCGGGCGAGCAGTACTTC	CAISGLAGEQYF
.	TRBJ1-1	TRBD1	TRBV5-1	TGCGCCAGCAGCCCCGGGACAGGGGTTGGTGAAGCTTTCTTT	CASSPGTGVGEAFF
.	TRBJ1-2	.	TRBV9	TGTGCCAGCAGCGTAGGTGGGAGTGGCTACACCTTC	CASSVGGSGYTF
.	TRBJ1-2	TRBD1	TRBV18	TGTGCCAGCTCACCGGGACAGGGCCCCCGTGGGTCCGCGAGTAACTATGGCTACACCTTC	CASSPGQGPRGSASNYGYTF
.	TRBJ1-1	.	TRBV5-4	TGTGCCAGCAGCCAAACCCTTGTAGACACTGAAGCTTTCTTT	CASSQTLVDTEAFF
.	TRBJ1-4	.	TRBV6-5	TGTGCCAGCAGACCGCAGGGGTCTAATGAAAAACTGTTTTTT	CASRPQGSNEKLFF
.	TRBJ1-1	.	TRBV5-1	TGCGCCAGCAGAATACAGGGTAGTGACATGAACACTGAAGCTTTCTTT	CASRIQGSDMNTEAFF
.	TRBJ1-1	.	TRBV5-1	TGCGCCAGCAGCCAGGTGGGGGGACGTGAAGCTTTCTTT	CASSQVGGREAFF
.	TRBJ2-1	TRBD2	TRBV3-1/TRBV3-2	TGTGCCAGCAGCCCGACTAGCGGGGGATACAATGAGCAGTTCTTC	CASSPTSGGYNEQFF
.	TRBJ1-1	.	TRBV7-2	TGTGCCAGCAGCTTAGCGAGTAGGAGAACTGAAGCTTTCTTT	CASSLASRRTEAFF
.	TRBJ2-2	.	TRBV6-4	TGTGCCAGCAGGGAGGTCGGATCGACACCCAACACCGGGGAGCTGTTTTTT	CASREVGSTPNTGELFF
.	TRBJ1-2	.	TRBV5-1	TGCGCCAGCAGCTTGGAGTTTGGCAGAGCGAGCGGCTACACCTTC	CASSLEFGRASGYTF
.	TRBJ2-7	TRBD1	TRBV7-2	TGTGCCAGCAGCTTAGGATCGACAGGGGGAACGTACGAGCAGTACTTC	CASSLGSTGGTYEQYF
.	TRBJ1-1	.	TRBV6-1	TGTGCCAGCAGTATAGGGGTTGAGGCTTTCTTT	CASSIGVEAFF
.	TRBJ1-1	TRBD1	TRBV6-4	TGTGCCAGCAGTGACAGGGGGCTTGCGAACACTGAAGCTTTCTTT	CASSDRGLANTEAFF
.	TRBJ1-2	.	TRBV12-3/TRBV12-4	TGTGCCAGCAGTTTAGGAGGGCTAAGTGGCTACACCTTC	CASSLGGLSGYTF
few	TRBJ2-3	TRBD1	TRBV2	TGTGCCAGCAGAACCTCGGACAGGGCCACAGATACGCAGTATTTT	CASRTSDRATDTQYF
once	TRBJ2-7	TRBD1	TRBV7-9	TGTGCCAGCAGCTACGGGACAGTGTCCTACGAGCAGTACTTC	CASSYGTVSYEQYF
once	TRBJ1-4	TRBD1	TRBV5-1	TGCGCCAGCAGCTTACAGGGGAGCCGAGGTGAAAAACTGTTTTTT	CASSLQGSRGEKLFF
.	TRBJ2-7	.	TRBV7-2	TGTGCCAGCAGCGATTTTGGGGGGTACTCCTACGAGCAGTACTTC	CASSDFGGYSYEQYF
once	TRBJ1-5	TRBD1	TRBV27	TGTGCCAGCTGGGACAGGGTGAATCAGCCCCAGCATTTT	CASWDRVNQPQHF
.	TRBJ1-6	.	TRBV28	TGTGCCAGCAGCCCCAGGTGGCTTGGGTCACCCCTCCACTTT	CASSPRWLGSPLHF
.	TRBJ1-3	.	TRBV7-3	TGTGCCAGCAGCTTGGGGGCCGGGGTTACGGCAAACACCATATATTTT	CASSLGAGVTANTIYF
.	TRBJ1-1	TRBD1	TRBV6-4	TGTGCCAGCAGCTTGACAGGGGGCCAGACTGAAGCTTTCTTT	CASSLTGGQTEAFF
.	TRBJ2-7	TRBD1	TRBV15	TGTGCCACCAGCGGGGACAGGCGAACCTACGAGCAGTACTTC	CATSGDRRTYEQYF
.	TRBJ1-1	.	TRBV7-9	TGTGCCAGCAGCTCAGGGGATAGGACTGAAGCTTTCTTT	CASSSGDRTEAFF
.	TRBJ1-4	.	TRBV7-8	TGTGCCAGCAGCTTCCGGACAGAAGTTGAAAAACTGTTTTTT	CASSFRTEVEKLFF
.	TRBJ2-3	.	TRBV5-1	TGCGCCAGCAGCTTGTACGAGAGCACAGATACGCAGTATTTT	CASSLYESTDTQYF
.	TRBJ2-2	TRBD1	TRBV4-1	TGCGCCAGCAGCGCGCGGGACAGGGGGACCGGGGAGCTGTTTTTT	CASSARDRGTGELFF
few	TRBJ2-7	TRBD1	TRBV6-5	TGTGCCAGCAGGGGGACAGGCACCTACGAGCAGTACTTC	CASRGTGTYEQYF
.	TRBJ2-1	.	TRBV3-1/TRBV3-2	TGTGCCAGCAGCCCGTTAAGGCGGGACAATGAGCAGTTCTTC	CASSPLRRDNEQFF
.	TRBJ2-7	TRBD1	TRBV7-9	TGTGCCAGCAGCTTGTCCCCCGGGACAGGTGAGGAGCAGTACTTC	CASSLSPGTGEEQYF
.	TRBJ1-2	.	TRBV2	TGTGCCAGCAGTGAAGCTGCATCAGGGGCCCGGGGGGGCTATGGCTACACCTTC	CASSEAASGARGGYGYTF
.	TRBJ1-2	.	TRBV15	TGTGCCACCAGCAGAGGGAACAGTCAACGTCGGGGCTACACCTTC	CATSRGNSQRRGYTF
.	TRBJ2-7	TRBD2	TRBV5-4	TGTGCCAGCAGCCGAGCAGCTAGCGGGGCCTCCAGAGAGCAGTACTTC	CASSRAASGASREQYF
.	TRBJ1-5	TRBD1	TRBV10-3	TGTGCCATCAGTGAAGAGGGGACAGACAATCAGCCCCAGCATTTT	CAISEEGTDNQPQHF
.	TRBJ2-3	.	TRBV19	TGTGCCAGTAGTACCTGGGACTCCGATAAGCAGTATTTT	CASSTWDSDKQYF
.	TRBJ1-1	.	TRBV6-5	TGTGCCAGCAGCCACAGGGTTTTTTCTGAAGCTTTCTTT	CASSHRVFSEAFF
once	TRBJ2-1	TRBD1	TRBV5-1	TGCGCCAGCAGGTGGGACAGTAGCTCCTACAATGAGCAGTTCTTC	CASRWDSSSYNEQFF
.	TRBJ2-6	.	TRBV18	TGTGCCAGCTCACCCCGGGTGTTGTCTGGGGCCAACGTCCTGACTTTC	CASSPRVLSGANVLTF
once	TRBJ1-2	TRBD1	TRBV5-4	TGTGCCAGCAGCTCCGGACAGGAGCTATATGGCTACACCTTC	CASSSGQELYGYTF
.	TRBJ2-7	TRBD2	TRBV4-2	TGTGCCAGCAGCCGGGGGACTAGCGGGGGGGCCGAGCAGTACTTC	CASSRGTSGGAEQYF